One and the same sample provided the 18 T cell receptor beta chains below, sequenced in a study of tumor and adjacent non-tumor tissue in lung cancer. The template was RNA from unsorted bulk tissue. Distant lung tissue was collected more than 3 cm away from the tumor edge. The library came from three nested PCR rounds adapted from ARM-PCR protocols. TCRdb reanalysed the multiplex PCR reads using MiXCR and keeps one entry per CDR3 protein. The sample lists approximately 90,000 distinct CDR3 sequences; about 77% were seen once. Source material: distant non-tumor lung tissue. The receptors here all came from a woman in her 50s with non-small cell lung cancer.

For this clonotype: A much larger clonotype is one base distant, so this may be a read error. This chain uses TRBV28 with TRBJ1-4, with 8 bases matching TRBD1. The length of the CDR3 is 14 residues. Trimming took 11 bases from V and 6 from J; bases not matched to a gene: 11. Germline V gene sequence: CDR1 MDHEN, CDR2 SYDVKM. The CDR3 DNA is TGTGCCGCCAAACGCAGGGGGCGTGATGAAAAACTGTTTTTT. This gives the protein CAAKRRGRDEKLFF. The variable domain in full, with the rest retrieved from reference TRBV28 and TRBJ1-4, is DVKVTQSSRYLVKRTGEKVFLECVQDMDHENMFWYRQDPGLGLRLIYFSYDVKMKEKGDIPEGYSVSREKKERFSLILESASTNQTSMYLCAAKRRGRDEKLFFGSGTQLSVL.

This clonotype occurred many times. The chain joins TRBV5-6 to TRBJ2-3; maybe TRBD2 (5 bases). Germline assignment: CDR1 SGHDT and CDR2 YYEEEE. This CDR3 region has 14 residues. V was clipped by 5 bases and J by 5 bases, with 15 bases between them. The CDR3 loop reads CASSSRLEGDTQYF. CDR3 bases: TGTGCCAGCAGTTCGCGCCTAGAGGGAGATACGCAGTATTTT.

J is TRBJ2-1 and V is TRBV29-1, with D hard to call. From germline, CDR1 is SQVTM and CDR2 ANQGSEA. The CDR3 extends over 17 amino acids. The CDR3 reads CSIEYLEGWSSYNEQFF. DNA of the CDR3: TGCAGTATTGAATATCTAGAAGGGTGGAGCTCCTACAATGAGCAGTTCTTC.

On this clonotype itself: A junction boundary mismatches the germline segment, possibly from a read error. This chain links TRBV20-1 with TRBJ1-6, with a possible D match to TRBD1 (5 bases). The V gene's germline CDR1 is DFQATT and CDR2 SNEGSKA (reference sequence). This CDR3 comprises 11 residues. The CDR3 reads CSSRDGETHRF. Written as DNA, the CDR3 is TGCAGCTCCCGGGACGGGGAGACCCACCGCTTT.

The sample holds a few counts of this clonotype. The junction shows a germline mismatch at one end, possibly a read error. The CDR3 region is CANSDPGQQGTEAFF. The CDR3 bases are TGTGCCAACAGTGATCCGGGACAGCAGGGCACTGAGGCTTTCTTT. J is TRBJ1-1 and V is TRBV6-5, with 7 nucleotides matching TRBD1. This CDR3 spans 15 amino acids. Germline V CDR1 and CDR2: MNHEY, SVGAGI.

Only a few counts were recorded for this clonotype. The genes are TRBV28 and TRBJ2-1; 13 bases map to TRBD2. This CDR3 contains 19 residues. Germline V gene data show CDR1 as MDHEN and CDR2 as SYDVKM. As DNA, the CDR3 is TGTGGATCCCGGGGCACTAGCGGGAGGGCCATCGATGGGGGGGATGAGCAGTTCTTC. Translation gives CGSRGTSGRAIDGGDEQFF. The complete variable domain, with remaining parts taken from reference TRBV28 and TRBJ2-1, reads DVKVTQSSRYLVKRTGEKVFLECVQDMDHENMFWYRQDPGLGLRLIYFSYDVKMKEKGDIPEGYSVSREKKERFSLILESASTNQTSMYLCGSRGTSGRAIDGGDEQFFGPGTRLTVL.

In its sample, this clonotype was seen once. This chain joins TRBV4-2 and TRBJ2-7; D is unclear. The V and J ends lost 5 bases and 2 bases respectively, with 19 bases between them. This CDR3 region has 16 residues. Germline CDR1 LGHNA, CDR2 YNFKEQ. The CDR3 DNA reads as TGTGCCAGCAGCTATGCTTTAGAGGCGGTCCCCTACGAGCAGTACTTC. Translated, it gives CASSYALEAVPYEQYF.

This clonotype showed up many times. The chain recombines TRBV5-1 with TRBJ1-6, with a tentative D call TRBD1 (5 bases). The V and J ends lost 4 bases and 7 bases respectively, with 15 bases between them. The CDR3 contains 15 residues. Germline loops: CDR1 SGHRS, CDR2 YFSETQ. The CDR3, as DNA: TGCGCCAGCAGCCGATCGGGGGAGCCAAATTCACCCCTCCACTTT. Translating gives CASSRSGEPNSPLHF. Combining the CDR3 with reference TRBV5-1 and TRBJ1-6 gives the whole variable domain KAGVTQTPRYLIKTRGQQVTLSCSPISGHRSVSWYQQTPGQGLQFLFEYFSETQRNKGNFPGRFSGRQFSNSRSEMNVSTLELGDSALYLCASSRSGEPNSPLHFGNGTRLTVT.

Points on this clonotype: Compared with germline, one end of the junction differs, possibly owing to a read error. The chain uses TRBV5-5 and TRBJ2-2; a possible D gene is TRBD1 (5 bases). CDR3 length: 14 residues. Per germline, CDR1 SGHKS and CDR2 YYEKEE (reference sequence). The CDR3 coding sequence is TGTGCTAGCAGCTTTCAACAGGACACAGGGGAGCTGTTTTTT. Protein product: CASSFQQDTGELFF.

A remark on this clonotype: A much larger clone is a single base away; this may be a read error. The chain carries TRBV15 and TRBJ2-1; D perhaps matches TRBD1 (5 bases). This CDR3 spans 16 amino acids. Germline values: CDR1 LNHNV, CDR2 YYDKDF (reference sequence). The CDR3 region is CATSRPSDGGANEEFF. CDR3 nucleotides: TGTGCCACCAGCAGACCTTCGGACGGTGGGGCCAATGAGGAGTTCTTC. The full variable domain, with the rest looked up from reference TRBV15 and TRBJ2-1, is DAMVIQNPRYQVTQFGKPVTLSCSQTLNHNVMYWYQQKSSQAPKLLFHYYDKDFNNEADTPDNFQSRRPNTSFCFLDIRSPGLGDTAMYLCATSRPSDGGANEEFFGPGTRLTVL.

Worth noting for this clonotype: At one end the junction does not follow the germline gene, possibly because of a read error. The chain joins TRBV12-3 or TRBV12-4 to TRBJ1-6; D remains unclear. The CDR3 runs 13 residues. The chain's CDR3 is CANSWIANSPLHF. In nucleotides, the CDR3 is TGTGCCAACAGTTGGATAGCTAATTCACCCCTCCACTTT.

This clonotype was recorded only once. A much more abundant neighbour one base away suggests this may be a read error. The V call is TRBV6-4, the J call TRBJ2-1; D uncertain. The germline gives CDR1 MRHNA, CDR2 SNTAGT. The CDR3 loop spans 13 amino acids. CDR3 loop: CTSSDPQNNEQFF. CDR3 in DNA: TGTACCAGCAGTGACCCCCAGAACAATGAGCAGTTCTTC.

A note on this clonotype: One end of the junction is discordant with germline, which a read error may explain. V usage is TRBV29-1 and J usage is TRBJ2-3, with 8 bases lining up with TRBD2. CDR1 and CDR2 (germline): SQVTM, ANQGSEA. CDR3 length: 16 amino acids. As DNA, the CDR3 is TGCAGCTTTGAAAATAGGCTAGCGGGTAATGCAGATACGCAGTATTTT. Translated, it gives CSFENRLAGNADTQYF.

With regard to this clonotype: Sequence at one end of the junction differs from germline and may be a read error. The chain links TRBV6-6 to TRBJ1-3; TRBD1 agrees at 9 bases. The length of the CDR3 is 17 residues. Germline V CDR1 and CDR2: MNHNY, SVGAGI (reference sequence). Here the CDR3 reads CARSFTGTGSSGNTIYF. DNA for the CDR3: TGTGCCCGCAGTTTTACCGGGACAGGGAGCTCTGGAAACACCATATATTTT.

As for this clonotype: The CDR3 does not end in the conserved phenylalanine or tryptophan, so this is likely a read error. It is unclear where the CDR3 begins or ends on the DNA, so no DNA is shown, and the CDR3 is as TCRdb lists it. This chain uses TRBV28 with TRBJ2-1; the table's D gene call, TRBD1, was not cross checked with the DNA. The CDR3 spans 12 amino acids, including both terminal residues. The germline V gene has CDR1 MDHEN and CDR2 SYDVKM. The CDR3 sequence is CALSGIGNELFL.

The V gene is TRBV4-1, the J gene TRBJ2-7; 7 nucleotides align to TRBD2. The germline gives CDR1 MGHRA, CDR2 YSYEKL. This CDR3 spans 17 amino acids. V was clipped by 2 bases and J by 3 bases; unmatched bases: 13. DNA of the CDR3: TGCGCCAGCAGCCAACAGACTAGCTGGGGTATTCTCTACGAGCAGTACTTC. Translating it yields CASSQQTSWGILYEQYF.

This clonotype was seen a handful of times. The gene calls are TRBV5-5 and TRBJ2-6; maybe TRBD1 (6 bases). CDR1 is SGHKS, CDR2 YYEKEE, per germline (reference sequence). Trimming shortened V by 2 bases and J by 0 bases, and 21 bases separated the two germline ends. CDR3 length: 20 amino acids. The CDR3 here is CASSFFATGTLLSGANVLTF. The CDR3 nucleotides are TGTGCCAGCAGCTTCTTTGCAACAGGGACACTCCTCTCTGGGGCCAACGTCCTGACTTTC.

Worth noting for this clonotype: One end of the junction is discordant with germline, which a read error may explain. CDR3 sequence reads: CASSRQGANTGELFF. CDR3 DNA sequence: TGTGCTAGCAGCCGACAGGGGGCGAACACCGGGGAGCTGTTTTTT. V and J are TRBV7-7 and TRBJ2-2; 9 positions agree with TRBD1. The CDR3 is made up of 15 amino acids. Germline V gene data show CDR1 as SSHAT and CDR2 as FNYEAQ (reference sequence).